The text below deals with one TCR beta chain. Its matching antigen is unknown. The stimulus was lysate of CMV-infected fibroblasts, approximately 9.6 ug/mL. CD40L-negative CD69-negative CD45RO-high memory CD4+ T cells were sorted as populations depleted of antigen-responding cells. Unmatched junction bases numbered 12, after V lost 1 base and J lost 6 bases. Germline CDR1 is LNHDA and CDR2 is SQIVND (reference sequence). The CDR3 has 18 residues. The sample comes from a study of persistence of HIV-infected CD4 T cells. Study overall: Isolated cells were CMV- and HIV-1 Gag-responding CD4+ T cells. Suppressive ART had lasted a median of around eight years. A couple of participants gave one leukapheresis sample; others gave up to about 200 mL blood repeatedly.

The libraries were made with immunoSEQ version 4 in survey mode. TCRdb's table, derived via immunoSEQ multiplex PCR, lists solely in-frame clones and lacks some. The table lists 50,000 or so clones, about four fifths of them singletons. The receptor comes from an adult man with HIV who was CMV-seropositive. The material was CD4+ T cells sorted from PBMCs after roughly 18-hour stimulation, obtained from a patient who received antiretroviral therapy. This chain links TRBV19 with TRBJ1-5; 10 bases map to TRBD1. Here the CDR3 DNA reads TGTGCCAGTAGTATAGGACAGGGGGCTTCGGGAGGCGGTCAGCCCCAGCATTTT. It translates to CASSIGQGASGGGQPQHF. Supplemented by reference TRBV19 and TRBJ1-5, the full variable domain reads DGGITQSPKYLFRKEGQNVTLSCEQNLNHDAMYWYRQDPGQGLRLIYYSQIVNDFQKGDIAEGYSVSREKKESFPLTVTSAQKNPTAFYLCASSIGQGASGGGQPQHFGDGTRLSIL.